This passage covers 23 T cell receptor beta chains from one sample sequenced in a study of vaccination effects on CD4 cells after COVID-19. Produced via immunoSEQ multiplex PCR; TCRdb's table is partial and in-frame only. The sample lists approximately 40,000 clones; around 76% were seen once. Their cognate antigens are unknown. After about 10 days in culture, the CD4+ T cells were isolated. Source: CD4+ T cells from PBMCs cultured without peptide, taken before COVID-19 vaccination. The receptors come from a human donor who received a COVID-19 vaccine.

This clone was seen only once. The chain's CDR3 is CASSQQIATTYEQYV. For the CDR3, the DNA is TGCGCCAGCAGCCAACAGATAGCCACTACCTACGAGCAGTACGTC. The rearrangement uses TRBV4-3 and TRBJ2-7; D call uncertain. The ends were cut back, 2 bases at V and 2 bases at J, with 13 bases in the middle. The germline gives CDR1 LGHNA, CDR2 YSLEER. The CDR3 length is 15 residues.

The chain joins TRBV18 to TRBJ2-5; D is unclear. The germline CDR1 and CDR2 sequences are KGHSH and LQKENI. The CDR3 covers 13 residues. V shed 2 bases and J shed 5 bases, with 9 bases lying between them. The CDR3 is CASSPGDWETQYF. The CDR3 nucleotides are TGTGCCAGCTCACCAGGAGATTGGGAGACCCAGTACTTC.

CDR3 residues: CATSRRGQGSDTQYF. CDR3 DNA sequence: TGTGCCACCTCCCGCCGGGGACAGGGTTCAGATACGCAGTATTTT. This chain uses TRBV6-5 with TRBJ2-3; 9 bases are a match to TRBD1. The V and J ends lost 10 bases and 4 bases, in that order; junction bases with no gene match: 12. The CDR3 covers 15 residues. CDR1 and CDR2 from the germline V gene are MNHEY and SVGAGI.

The genes are TRBV4-1 and TRBJ2-5; 12 bases line up with TRBD2. V lost 1 base to trimming and J lost 2 bases; unmatched junction nucleotides: 17. There are 21 residues in the CDR3. The germline gives CDR1 MGHRA, CDR2 YSYEKL. CDR3 region: CASSQVGSSGGAWRAQETQYF. CDR3 nucleotides: TGCGCCAGCAGCCAAGTGGGTTCTAGCGGGGGGGCCTGGAGGGCTCAAGAGACCCAGTACTTC.

The V call is TRBV7-2, the J call TRBJ1-2, with D possibly being TRBD1 (6 bases). The germline V gene encodes CDR1 SGHTA and CDR2 FQGNSA. The CDR3 runs 15 residues. The germline V and J ends were trimmed by 5 bases and 3 bases, with 16 bases remaining between them. The CDR3 bases are TGTGCCAGCAGCATGCGACACAGGGTCTACTATGGCTACACCTTC. Protein sequence: CASSMRHRVYYGYTF.

This chain joins TRBV3-1 (or the pseudogene TRBV3-2) and TRBJ1-1, with D unclear. Germline values: CDR1 LGHDT, CDR2 YNNKEL (reference sequence). CDR3 size: 12 residues. The ends were cut back, 3 bases at V and 8 bases at J, with 10 bases in the middle. The CDR3 region is CASSHVGREAFF. In DNA form, the CDR3 reads TGTGCCAGCAGCCATGTGGGGAGGGAAGCTTTCTTT.

V gene TRBV19 combines with J gene TRBJ2-1, with 10 bases that match TRBD2. Germline assignment: CDR1 LNHDA and CDR2 SQIVND (reference sequence). CDR3 size: 21 residues. Unmatched junction bases numbered 17, after V lost 3 bases and J lost 0 bases. The CDR3 nucleotides are TGTGCCAGTAGTATTAAGGTTTTAGCTAGCGGGGGCCGGAGCTCCTACAATGAGCAGTTCTTC. Residues: CASSIKVLASGGRSSYNEQFF. The full variable domain, in which reference TRBV19 and TRBJ2-1 provide the parts outside the CDR3, is DGGITQSPKYLFRKEGQNVTLSCEQNLNHDAMYWYRQDPGQGLRLIYYSQIVNDFQKGDIAEGYSVSREKKESFPLTVTSAQKNPTAFYLCASSIKVLASGGRSSYNEQFFGPGTRLTVL.

This clone was seen a few times. The genes are TRBV6-5 and TRBJ1-2, with D unresolved. V gave up 0 bases and J gave up 7 bases, with 9 bases separating them. The CDR3 contains 13 residues. Germline lookup yields CDR1 MNHEY and CDR2 SVGAGI. The CDR3 sequence is CASSYSGNGGYTF. CDR3 DNA: TGTGCCAGCAGTTACTCGGGGAACGGTGGCTACACCTTC.

J is TRBJ2-3 and V is TRBV7-2, with TRBD2 identical over 8 bases. The CDR3 totals 17 residues. J gave up 7 bases and V 1 base, and 13 bases lay outside the gene matches. The germline V gene has CDR1 SGHTA and CDR2 FQGNSA. CDR3: CASSLEAGGRLSNTQYF. CDR3 DNA: TGTGCCAGCAGCTTAGAGGCGGGGGGCCGACTATCGAATACGCAGTATTTT.

The V call is TRBV7-9, the J call TRBJ2-3, with 8 bases that match TRBD2. After removal of 4 bases from V and 1 base from J, the junction contained 4 bases not matched to a gene. Germline-derived CDR1 and CDR2 are SEHNR and FQNEAQ (reference sequence). The CDR3 sequence is 15 residues long. This CDR3 reads CASSSTGLGTDTQYF. The CDR3 DNA sequence: TGTGCCAGCAGCTCGACGGGACTAGGCACAGATACGCAGTATTTT.

The chain uses TRBV28 and TRBJ2-1; possible D gene TRBD1, 5 bases. Germline V gives CDR1 MDHEN, CDR2 SYDVKM. This CDR3 comprises 15 residues. The V end lost 7 bases, the J end lost 7 bases, and 20 bases lay between the germline ends. CDR3 loop: CASTHSGRVGNEQFF. The CDR3 bases are TGTGCCAGCACCCATTCCGGCAGGGTTGGGAATGAGCAGTTCTTC. Full variable domain (remainder filled in from reference TRBV28 and TRBJ2-1): DVKVTQSSRYLVKRTGEKVFLECVQDMDHENMFWYRQDPGLGLRLIYFSYDVKMKEKGDIPEGYSVSREKKERFSLILESASTNQTSMYLCASTHSGRVGNEQFFGPGTRLTVL.

A few counts support this clone. This rearrangement joins TRBV9 to TRBJ1-6; D remains ambiguous. V was clipped by 3 bases and J by 7 bases, with 14 bases between them. Germline V gives CDR1 SGDLS, CDR2 YYNGEE. CDR3 length: 15 residues. The CDR3 DNA reads TGTGCCAGCAGCGCCAACATTATGGGGAATTCACCCCTCCACTTT. It specifies CASSANIMGNSPLHF. The full variable domain, rest sourced from reference TRBV9 and TRBJ1-6, is DSGVTQTPKHLITATGQRVTLRCSPRSGDLSVYWYQQSLDQGLQFLIQYYNGEERAKGNILERFSAQQFPDLHSELNLSSLELGDSALYFCASSANIMGNSPLHFGNGTRLTVT.

V usage is TRBV5-5 and J usage is TRBJ1-1, with D unresolved. The CDR3 runs 14 residues. V lost 2 bases, J lost 2 bases, and 10 bases lay in between. CDR1 and CDR2 (germline): SGHKS, YYEKEE (reference sequence). The chain's CDR3 is CASSFSPGNTEAFF. DNA for the CDR3: TGTGCCAGCAGCTTTTCCCCGGGAAACACTGAAGCTTTCTTT.

This chain connects TRBV10-3 to TRBJ2-3; D may be TRBD1 or TRBD2 (6 bases each). The CDR3 has 13 residues. V shed 8 bases and J shed 4 bases, with 13 bases lying between them. Germline lookup yields CDR1 ENHRY and CDR2 SYGVKD. The CDR3 protein is CAIREKGADTQYF. CDR3 DNA sequence: TGTGCCATCCGGGAGAAGGGGGCAGATACGCAGTATTTT.

This chain connects TRBV20-1 to TRBJ1-3; perhaps TRBD1 as D (5 bases). V was pared by 3 bases and J by 4 bases, with 13 bases between. Per the germline V gene, CDR1 is DFQATT and CDR2 is SNEGSKA (reference sequence). This CDR3 contains 14 residues. CDR3 sequence: CSASRGDPGNTIYF. DNA of the CDR3: TGCAGTGCTAGTAGAGGGGATCCCGGAAACACCATATATTTT.

The chain uses TRBV2 and TRBJ1-1; a possible D gene is TRBD1 (5 bases). CDR3 length equals 14 residues. Germline V gene data show CDR1 as SNHLY and CDR2 as FYNNEI. Trimming shortened V by 4 bases and J by 4 bases, and 13 bases separated the two germline ends. CDR3 loop: CASSARGEFTEAFF. In nucleotides, the CDR3 is TGTGCCAGCAGTGCCCGGGGGGAGTTCACTGAAGCTTTCTTT.

CDR3 DNA sequence: TGCGCCAGCAGCCTTTACCCGACAGGGGCCGCATTATCTGGAAACACCATATATTTT. It yields the protein CASSLYPTGAALSGNTIYF. V and J are TRBV5-1 and TRBJ1-3; TRBD1 agrees at 8 bases. V dropped 4 bases and J dropped 1; count of bases not matched to a gene: 16. Germline V gene data show CDR1 as SGHRS and CDR2 as YFSETQ. The length of the CDR3 is 19 residues. The variable domain in full, completed from reference TRBV5-1 and TRBJ1-3, reads KAGVTQTPRYLIKTRGQQVTLSCSPISGHRSVSWYQQTPGQGLQFLFEYFSETQRNKGNFPGRFSGRQFSNSRSEMNVSTLELGDSALYLCASSLYPTGAALSGNTIYFGEGSWLTVV.

The V gene is TRBV5-1, the J gene TRBJ2-1; tentative D call: TRBD1 (5 bases). CDR1 SGHRS and CDR2 YFSETQ come from the germline V gene. This CDR3 region has 16 residues. V was pared by 4 bases and J by 0 bases, with 14 bases between. This chain's CDR3 is CASSGWGSSSYNEQFF. CDR3 DNA: TGCGCCAGCAGCGGGTGGGGCTCGAGCTCCTACAATGAGCAGTTCTTC.

The chain has TRBV5-4 and TRBJ2-3; a weak D match, TRBD1 (6 bases). The V gene lost 10 bases and the J gene lost 0 bases, with 15 bases spanning the gap. The CDR3 covers 14 residues. Germline-derived CDR1 and CDR2 are SGHNT and YYREEE (reference sequence). CDR3 region: CASKGQFSTDTQYF. CDR3 nucleotides: TGTGCCTCAAAAGGACAGTTTAGCACAGATACGCAGTATTTT.

The J gene is TRBJ1-4, the V gene TRBV9, with 7 bases fitting TRBD1. The CDR3 spans 14 residues. The germline V gene has CDR1 SGDLS and CDR2 YYNGEE. The J segment lost 7 bases and the V segment lost 2 bases, leaving 5 bases of the junction unmatched. As DNA, the CDR3 is TGTGCCAGCAGCGTGGACAGGTTGGGTGAAAAACTGTTTTTT. Its translation: CASSVDRLGEKLFF.

This clone was counted only a few times. The CDR3 spells CAIRGVGASNQPQHF. CDR3 sequence (DNA): TGCGCCATCCGAGGCGTGGGGGCTAGCAATCAGCCCCAGCATTTT. The rearrangement uses TRBV10-1 and TRBJ1-5; tentative D call: TRBD1 (6 bases). The germline V gene encodes CDR1 WNHNN and CDR2 SYGVQD (reference sequence). This CDR3 has 15 amino acids. V lost 10 bases and J 0 bases, leaving 16 bases between the germline ends.

This clone was observed a few times. The rearrangement links TRBV2 to TRBJ2-1; D remains unclear. The V gene lost 8 bases and the J gene lost 8 bases, with 7 bases spanning the gap. This CDR3 contains 10 residues. Germline loops: CDR1 SNHLY, CDR2 FYNNEI. The DNA of the CDR3 is TGTGCCAGCGGTAGGCATGAGCAGTTCTTC. Protein: CASGRHEQFF.

The J gene is TRBJ2-1, the V gene TRBV19, with 8 bases identical to TRBD2. This CDR3 is 16 amino acids long. V trimming: 5 bases; J trimming: 1 base; junction bases outside the gene matches: 7. CDR1 and CDR2 (germline): LNHDA, SQIVND (reference sequence). The CDR3 nucleotides are TGTGCCAGTAGTGTAAGCGGGGGCCTATCCTACAATGAGCAGTTCTTC. As protein: CASSVSGGLSYNEQFF.